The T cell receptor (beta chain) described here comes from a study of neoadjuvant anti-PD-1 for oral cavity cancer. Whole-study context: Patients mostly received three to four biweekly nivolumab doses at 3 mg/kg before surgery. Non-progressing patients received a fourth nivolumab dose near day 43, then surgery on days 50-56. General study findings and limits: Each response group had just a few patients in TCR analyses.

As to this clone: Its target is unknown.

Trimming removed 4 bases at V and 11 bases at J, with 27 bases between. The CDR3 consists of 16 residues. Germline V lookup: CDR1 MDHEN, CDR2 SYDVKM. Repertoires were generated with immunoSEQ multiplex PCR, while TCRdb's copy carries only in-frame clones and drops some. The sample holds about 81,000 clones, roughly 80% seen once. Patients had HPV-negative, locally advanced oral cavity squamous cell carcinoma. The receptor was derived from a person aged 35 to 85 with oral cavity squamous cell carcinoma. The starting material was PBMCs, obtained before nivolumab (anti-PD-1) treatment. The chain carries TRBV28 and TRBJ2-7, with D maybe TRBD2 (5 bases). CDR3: CASSSSFTSLPDKEYF. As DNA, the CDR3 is TGTGCCAGCAGTTCCTCCTTCACTAGTCTCCCCGATAAGGAGTACTTC.